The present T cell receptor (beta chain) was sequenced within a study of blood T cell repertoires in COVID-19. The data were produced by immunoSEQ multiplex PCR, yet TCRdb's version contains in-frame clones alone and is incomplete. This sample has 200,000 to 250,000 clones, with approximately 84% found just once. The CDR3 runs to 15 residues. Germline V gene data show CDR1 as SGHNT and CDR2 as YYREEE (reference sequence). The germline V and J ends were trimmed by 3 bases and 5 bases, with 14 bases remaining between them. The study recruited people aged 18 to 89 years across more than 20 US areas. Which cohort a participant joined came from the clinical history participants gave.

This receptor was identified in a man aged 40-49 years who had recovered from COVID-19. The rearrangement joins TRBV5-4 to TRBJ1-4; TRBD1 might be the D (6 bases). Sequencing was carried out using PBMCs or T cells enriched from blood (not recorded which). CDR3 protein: CASSYTGRENEKLFF. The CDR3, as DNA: TGTGCCAGCAGCTACACAGGGAGAGAGAATGAAAAACTGTTTTTT.